This entry lists 27 T cell receptor beta chains sequenced from one sample in a study of blood T cell repertoires in COVID-19. Here immunoSEQ multiplex PCR was the method, and the copy in TCRdb shows in-frame clones only, minus some. This repertoire shows 170,000 or so clones, approximately 85% found once; its top ten account for 6.2%. Sequenced: PBMCs or T cells enriched from blood (not recorded which). Receptor source: a middle-aged man who had recovered from COVID-19.

This rearrangement joins TRBV12-3 or TRBV12-4 to TRBJ1-2, with D possibly being TRBD1 (5 bases). The CDR3 spans 13 residues. V shed 7 bases and J shed 4 bases, with 13 bases lying between them. For the CDR3, the DNA is TGTGCCAGCACCCTAGACAGAACCTATGGCTACACCTTC. Protein: CASTLDRTYGYTF.

The CDR3 DNA is TGCAGTGCTATTAGTACAGATACGCAGTATTTT. Protein product: CSAISTDTQYF. The chain is built from TRBV20-1 and TRBJ2-3, with D unclear. Trimming left V 4 bases short and J 3 bases short, with 5 bases between. This CDR3 is 11 amino acids long. Per germline, CDR1 DFQATT and CDR2 SNEGSKA (reference sequence).

V usage is TRBV5-1 and J usage is TRBJ2-7; unclear D gene. V was pared by 0 bases and J by 5 bases, with 12 bases between. Looked up from germline, CDR1 is SGHRS and CDR2 is YFSETQ. CDR3 length equals 14 residues. The CDR3 reads CASSLGPLAHEQYF. The CDR3 DNA reads as TGCGCCAGCAGCTTGGGTCCCTTAGCACACGAGCAGTACTTC. The whole variable domain, filled in from reference TRBV5-1 and TRBJ2-7, reads KAGVTQTPRYLIKTRGQQVTLSCSPISGHRSVSWYQQTPGQGLQFLFEYFSETQRNKGNFPGRFSGRQFSNSRSEMNVSTLELGDSALYLCASSLGPLAHEQYFGPGTRLTVT.

This chain connects TRBV28 to TRBJ2-5; no reliable D call. There are 13 residues in the CDR3. In germline, CDR1 is MDHEN, CDR2 SYDVKM. Trimming took 4 bases from V and 3 from J, leaving 9 bases between them. The CDR3 spells CASSSVEEETQYF. CDR3 nucleotides: TGTGCCAGCAGTTCAGTAGAGGAAGAGACCCAGTACTTC.

The rearrangement joins TRBV30 to TRBJ2-7; 10 nucleotides align to TRBD1. This CDR3 is 14 amino acids long. Germline-derived CDR1 and CDR2 are GTSNPN and SVGIG (reference sequence). The ends lost 4 bases at V and 3 bases at J; junction bases unmatched: 6. CDR3 residues: CAWTVGQGLYEQYF. As DNA, the CDR3 is TGTGCCTGGACCGTGGGACAGGGGCTCTACGAGCAGTACTTC. Combining the CDR3 with reference TRBV30 and TRBJ2-7 gives the whole variable domain SQTIHQWPATLVQPVGSPLSLECTVEGTSNPNLYWYRQAAGRGLQLLFYSVGIGQISSEVPQNLSASRPQDRQFILSSKKLLLSDSGFYLCAWTVGQGLYEQYFGPGTRLTVT.

V is TRBV6-5 and J is TRBJ1-1, with TRBD1 matching 7 bases. This CDR3 has 14 residues. Looked up from germline, CDR1 is MNHEY and CDR2 is SVGAGI. V trimming: 6 bases; J trimming: 0 bases; junction bases outside the gene matches: 4. The CDR3 spells CASRMGQLNTEAFF. For the CDR3, the DNA is TGTGCCAGCAGGATGGGACAGTTGAACACTGAAGCTTTCTTT.

This clone has a handful of counts. V is TRBV19 and J is TRBJ1-2; D perhaps matches TRBD1 (6 bases). CDR1 and CDR2 (germline): LNHDA, SQIVND (reference sequence). Trimming cost V 4 bases and J 6 bases, with 21 bases left between them. The CDR3 loop spans 16 amino acids. The CDR3 here is CASSTSWGPLSNGYTF. In DNA, the CDR3 is TGTGCCAGTAGTACGTCCTGGGGGCCCTTGTCGAATGGCTACACCTTC. The complete variable domain, with remaining parts taken from reference TRBV19 and TRBJ1-2, reads DGGITQSPKYLFRKEGQNVTLSCEQNLNHDAMYWYRQDPGQGLRLIYYSQIVNDFQKGDIAEGYSVSREKKESFPLTVTSAQKNPTAFYLCASSTSWGPLSNGYTFGSGTRLTVV.

The rearrangement uses TRBV9 and TRBJ2-3; the D gene is possibly TRBD2 (6 bases). Deletions cut 4 bases from V and 3 bases from J, with 15 bases between. From germline, CDR1 is SGDLS and CDR2 YYNGEE. The CDR3 has 15 amino acids. The chain's CDR3 is CASSRWGRGTDTQYF. CDR3 nucleotides: TGTGCCAGCAGCAGGTGGGGACGGGGGACAGATACGCAGTATTTT.

The chain couples TRBV5-1 to TRBJ1-2; the match to TRBD1 covers 8 bases. Germline assignment: CDR1 SGHRS and CDR2 YFSETQ. Germline trimming cut 4 bases from V and 6 bases from J; bases unmatched to any gene: 2. This CDR3 comprises 12 residues. The CDR3 region has the DNA TGCGCCAGCAGCGCGGGACAGGATGGCTACACCTTC. As protein: CASSAGQDGYTF.

The chain combines TRBV28 with TRBJ2-4, with 10 bases fitting TRBD1. Germline loops: CDR1 MDHEN, CDR2 SYDVKM. The CDR3 extends over 17 amino acids. V was clipped by 5 bases and J by 0 bases; unmatched bases: 7. CDR3 sequence: CASSPRTGGTAKNIQYF. In nucleotides, the CDR3 is TGTGCCAGCAGTCCACGGACAGGGGGAACAGCCAAAAACATTCAGTACTTC.

The chain couples TRBV2 to TRBJ2-7, with D possibly being TRBD2 (5 bases). Germline assignment: CDR1 SNHLY and CDR2 FYNNEI. V was clipped by 0 bases and J by 5 bases, with 14 bases between them. The CDR3 extends over 15 amino acids. CDR3: CASSEAIAYGNEQYF. The CDR3 DNA reads TGTGCCAGCAGTGAAGCGATCGCCTACGGGAACGAGCAGTACTTC.

The chain links TRBV29-1 to TRBJ1-2; a possible D gene is TRBD1 (5 bases). This CDR3 has 12 amino acids. Per the germline V gene, CDR1 is SQVTM and CDR2 is ANQGSEA. Trimming left V 7 bases short and J 8 bases short, with 17 bases between. The CDR3 reads CSGGEKGNGYTF. The DNA of the CDR3 is TGCAGCGGGGGAGAAAAGGGGAACGGCTACACCTTC.

The chain is built from TRBV6-5 and TRBJ2-7; 8 bases agree with TRBD1. Trimming at V came to 6 bases and at J to 0 bases, leaving 4 bases not matched to a gene. The CDR3 runs 14 residues. CDR1 MNHEY and CDR2 SVGAGI come from the germline V gene. The CDR3 DNA sequence: TGTGCCAGCAGATGGACAGGGAGCTCCTACGAGCAGTACTTC. Translation: CASRWTGSSYEQYF.

In regard to this clone: This sample also contains other DNA sequences that code for the same CDR3. V usage is TRBV5-5 and J usage is TRBJ1-2, with D perhaps matching TRBD1 (5 bases). V lost 4 bases and J lost 4, with 11 bases in between. The CDR3 length is 13 residues. Germline V gene data show CDR1 as SGHKS and CDR2 as YYEKEE (reference sequence). For the CDR3, the DNA is TGTGCCAGCAGCCTCCCCGACAGCTATGGCTACACCTTC. Residues: CASSLPDSYGYTF.

The chain employs TRBV14 and TRBJ1-2; D uncertain. In germline, CDR1 is SGHDN, CDR2 FVKESK. V lost 4 bases to trimming and J lost 4 bases, with 13 bases between them. The CDR3 has 14 amino acids. Here the CDR3 reads CASSLSELLYGYTF. The CDR3 DNA is TGTGCCAGCAGCCTCTCTGAGCTCCTCTATGGCTACACCTTC.

This chain connects TRBV5-1 to TRBJ2-7, with 8 bases matching TRBD1. The length of the CDR3 is 17 residues. Unmatched junction bases numbered 15, after V lost 5 bases and J lost 2 bases. The V gene's germline CDR1 is SGHRS and CDR2 YFSETQ. The CDR3 DNA sequence: TGCGCCAGCAGTTTCGAAAAGGGACAGGCTGCCCCCTACGAGCAGTACTTC. This encodes CASSFEKGQAAPYEQYF.

This sequence joins TRBV4-1 and TRBJ2-7; 12 bases line up with TRBD1. CDR3 length: 17 residues. Germline CDR1 is MGHRA and CDR2 is YSYEKL. The ends lost 0 bases at V and 5 bases at J; junction bases unmatched: 8. The CDR3 region is CASSQDGGGTGGNEQYF. CDR3 DNA sequence: TGCGCCAGCAGCCAAGATGGAGGCGGGACAGGGGGCAACGAGCAGTACTTC.

The chain uses TRBV9 and TRBJ1-3; weak D call: TRBD1 (5 bases). V dropped 2 bases and J dropped 4 bases, with 16 bases sitting between them. Germline values: CDR1 SGDLS, CDR2 YYNGEE. The CDR3 has 16 residues. The CDR3 protein is CASSVSAGISGNTIYF. CDR3 sequence (DNA): TGTGCCAGCAGCGTGTCCGCAGGGATCTCCGGAAACACCATATATTTT.

This chain connects TRBV6-5 to TRBJ2-7, with 10 nucleotides matching TRBD2. Trimming took 3 bases from V and 4 from J; bases not matched to a gene: 6. Germline-derived CDR1 and CDR2 are MNHEY and SVGAGI. The CDR3 is made up of 15 amino acids. The CDR3, as DNA: TGTGCCAGCAGTTATGGCCCTAGCGGGAGTTACGAGCAGTACTTC. As protein: CASSYGPSGSYEQYF.

V is TRBV9 and J is TRBJ1-1, with 7 bases aligning to TRBD1. Germline V gives CDR1 SGDLS, CDR2 YYNGEE. V was clipped by 6 bases and J by 5 bases; unmatched bases: 19. The CDR3 loop spans 17 amino acids. CDR3 region: CASIPLWGRGISTEAFF. For the CDR3, the DNA is TGTGCCAGCATTCCCCTATGGGGCAGGGGGATTAGTACTGAAGCTTTCTTT.

The rearrangement uses TRBV7-9 and TRBJ2-5, with TRBD2 matching 14 bases. The CDR3 is made up of 16 amino acids. J was trimmed by 1 base and V by 3 bases; bases with no gene match: 1. Germline V CDR1 and CDR2: SEHNR, FQNEAQ (reference sequence). The CDR3 loop is CASSLGTSGSQETQYF. For the CDR3, the DNA is TGTGCCAGCAGCTTGGGGACTAGCGGGAGCCAAGAGACCCAGTACTTC.

This chain links TRBV11-2 with TRBJ2-5; 8 nucleotides line up with TRBD2. The germline V gene encodes CDR1 SGHAT and CDR2 FQNNGV. The CDR3 has 16 amino acids. J lost 5 bases, V lost 0 bases, and 8 bases had no gene match. This CDR3 is CASSLDGGTRTETQYF. The CDR3 nucleotides are TGTGCCAGCAGCTTAGATGGTGGGACTAGGACGGAGACCCAGTACTTC.

The J gene is TRBJ1-6, the V gene TRBV28; D may be TRBD1 (5 bases). Germline CDR1 is MDHEN and CDR2 is SYDVKM. This CDR3 contains 14 residues. Trimming cost V 2 bases and J 8 bases, with 10 bases left between them. CDR3 sequence reads: CASSLVTAYSPLHF. For the CDR3, the DNA is TGTGCCAGCAGTTTAGTGACAGCCTATTCACCCCTCCACTTT.

This clone came up once. This rearrangement joins TRBV6-5 to TRBJ1-2; 10 bases line up with TRBD1. The CDR3 spans 15 residues. Per germline, CDR1 MNHEY and CDR2 SVGAGI. After removal of 4 bases from V and 1 base from J, the junction contained 3 bases not matched to a gene. DNA of the CDR3: TGTGCCAGCAGTTTGGGACAGGGGCTTAACTATGGCTACACCTTC. Its protein is CASSLGQGLNYGYTF.

The rearrangement links TRBV19 to TRBJ1-6, with 8 bases identical to TRBD1. CDR1 and CDR2 from the germline V gene are LNHDA and SQIVND (reference sequence). With 6 bases clipped from V and 9 bases from J, the junction kept 7 bases outside the gene matches. The CDR3 sequence is 14 residues long. DNA of the CDR3: TGTGCCAGTAGCCCCGGACAGGGTTTTTCACCCCTCCACTTT. It codes for CASSPGQGFSPLHF.

This clone was counted a few times. Here the CDR3 reads CATSAGSTSYEQYF. In nucleotides, the CDR3 is TGTGCCACCAGTGCAGGGTCTACTTCCTACGAGCAGTACTTC. The V gene is TRBV24-1, the J gene TRBJ2-7; a weak D match, TRBD1 (5 bases). Trimming took 5 bases from V and 1 from J, leaving 11 bases between them. This CDR3 region has 14 residues. CDR1 is KGHDR and CDR2 is SFDVKD in the germline V gene.

The chain recombines TRBV11-2 with TRBJ1-2, with 7 bases aligning to TRBD1. In germline, CDR1 is SGHAT, CDR2 FQNNGV. The J segment lost 8 bases and the V segment lost 7 bases, leaving 4 bases of the junction unmatched. This CDR3 has 11 amino acids. The CDR3 loop reads CASTGGGGYTF. The CDR3 region has the DNA TGTGCCAGCACCGGAGGGGGCGGCTACACCTTC.